This T cell receptor beta chain was recovered during a study of T cell responses to AZD1222 COVID-19 vaccine. Study-wide background: Pooled together were second doses at about 4 or about 12 weeks. Overall study results and limits: Unmutated variant regions are reportedly the target of nearly half of TCRs that are spike-specific. Spike-specific TCR breadth and depth went up after people got two AZD1222 doses.

TCRdb's table, derived via immunoSEQ multiplex PCR, lists solely in-frame clones and lacks some. The sample holds about 60,000 clones, around 83% seen once. As concerns this clone: Its antigen is unidentified.

Per germline, CDR1 LNHDA and CDR2 SQIVND (reference sequence). CDR3 size: 15 residues. V lost 4 bases and J lost 4; bases outside the gene matches: 5. This chain uses TRBV19 with TRBJ2-5; TRBD1 matches at 11 bases. The receptor's source is an adult in good health. This specimen consisted of peripheral blood, obtained on day 0 of AZD1222 vaccination. This chain's CDR3 is CASSNWDRGIETQYF. The DNA for the CDR3 is TGTGCCAGTAGTAACTGGGACAGGGGGATAGAGACCCAGTACTTC. The variable domain in full, completed from reference TRBV19 and TRBJ2-5, reads DGGITQSPKYLFRKEGQNVTLSCEQNLNHDAMYWYRQDPGQGLRLIYYSQIVNDFQKGDIAEGYSVSREKKESFPLTVTSAQKNPTAFYLCASSNWDRGIETQYFGPGTRLLVL.